The 4 T cell receptor beta chains reported below all come from one sample, sequenced in a study of identical twins. TCRdb passed the 5' RACE reads through MiXCR, listing each CDR3 protein once. The sample carries some 570,000 distinct CDR3 sequences, under 25% recorded once. The same data also went into a second study, on yellow fever vaccine responses in identical twins.

Sequencing was performed on CD4+ T cells sorted from blood. Receptors were obtained from a woman between 18 and 29 years old in good health.

This clonotype came up a few times. The rearrangement joins TRBV12-3 or TRBV12-4 to TRBJ2-2; no firm D call. Trimming stripped 4 bases from V and 3 bases from J, with 12 bases between. This CDR3 comprises 15 residues. CDR3 region: CASSWPLRYTGELFF. The CDR3 coding sequence is TGTGCCAGCAGTTGGCCCCTAAGGTACACCGGGGAGCTGTTTTTT.

The gene calls are TRBV5-1 and TRBJ2-3; 11 nucleotides agree with TRBD2. The CDR3 is 15 amino acids. Germline-derived CDR1 and CDR2 are SGHRS and YFSETQ. The trim removed 4 bases at V and 5 bases at J, leaving 6 bases unmatched. The CDR3: CASSPLAGGQDTQYF. The CDR3 bases are TGCGCCAGCAGCCCTCTAGCGGGAGGACAAGATACGCAGTATTTT.

This chain uses TRBV5-1 with TRBJ2-2; D gene unclear. This CDR3 spans 13 amino acids. Germline V lookup: CDR1 SGHRS, CDR2 YFSETQ. Trimming removed 0 bases at V and 5 bases at J, with 5 bases between. The CDR3 nucleotides are TGCGCCAGCAGCTTGGATGTGACCGGGGAGCTGTTTTTT. Protein product: CASSLDVTGELFF.

The V gene is TRBV29-1, the J gene TRBJ2-1, with D maybe TRBD2 (6 bases). This CDR3 has 14 residues. Germline V gene lookup returns CDR1 SQVTM and CDR2 ANQGSEA. V lost 0 bases to trimming and J lost 10 bases, with 16 bases between them. As DNA, the CDR3 is TGCAGCGTTGAAGAGACTAGTCGGGTTGGGGAGCAGTTCTTC. Encoded protein: CSVEETSRVGEQFF.